This TCR beta chain was retrieved from a study of blood T cells in healthy people across ages. The CDR3 sequence is 16 residues long. From germline, CDR1 is LGHNA and CDR2 YNFKEQ. Trimming removed 1 base from V and 4 bases from J; junction bases left unmatched: 8. Notes on the study in general: Naive T cell percentage showed a strong correlation with TCR beta diversity.

A second roughly 6 to 11 cycle PCR used barcoded and J-beta primers. TCRdb processed the 5' RACE reads anew with MiXCR; each CDR3 protein has one entry. The table has 780,000 or so distinct CDR3 sequences, about 56% seen once. In terms of origin and age, donors were healthy Caucasian individuals from Russia aged roughly 6 to 100. Comment on this clonotype: The antigen remains unidentified.

The J gene is TRBJ2-3, the V gene TRBV4-2; 7 positions agree with TRBD1. The sequence came from a man aged 40-50 years in good health. The sequencing input was blood. The CDR3 region is CASSQGDRVSSDTQYF. DNA of the CDR3: TGTGCCAGCAGCCAAGGTGACAGGGTATCTTCAGATACGCAGTATTTT.